Sequencing of this T cell receptor beta chain was carried out in a study of blood T cell repertoires in COVID-19. CDR3 length: 18 residues. Profiled with immunoSEQ multiplex PCR; TCRdb holds only in-frame clones, not every one. The table shows around 380,000 clones, with roughly four fifths occurring only once. Specimen: peripheral blood. The receptor was isolated from a human donor with acute or convalescent COVID-19. The donor label of this sample is uncertain. The chain employs TRBV21-1 and TRBJ2-1; the listed D gene, TRBD2, was not tested against the DNA. TRBV21-1 is a documented pseudogene. CDR3 DNA: TGTGCCAGCAGCAAAGGGTGTGGGAGGGGTAGGTCCTACAATGAGCAGTTCTTC. Its protein product is CASSKGCGRGRSYNEQFF.